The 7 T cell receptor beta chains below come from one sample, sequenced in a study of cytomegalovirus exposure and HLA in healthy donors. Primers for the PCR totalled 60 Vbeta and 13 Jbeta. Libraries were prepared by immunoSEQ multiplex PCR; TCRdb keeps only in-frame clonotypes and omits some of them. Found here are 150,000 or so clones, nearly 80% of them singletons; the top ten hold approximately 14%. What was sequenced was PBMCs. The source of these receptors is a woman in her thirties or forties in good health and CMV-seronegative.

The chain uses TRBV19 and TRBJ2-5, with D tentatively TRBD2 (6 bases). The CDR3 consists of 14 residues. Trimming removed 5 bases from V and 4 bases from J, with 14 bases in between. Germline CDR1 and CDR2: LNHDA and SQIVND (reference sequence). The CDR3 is CASSFIGGGETQYF. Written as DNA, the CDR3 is TGTGCCAGTAGTTTTATCGGGGGAGGAGAGACCCAGTACTTC.

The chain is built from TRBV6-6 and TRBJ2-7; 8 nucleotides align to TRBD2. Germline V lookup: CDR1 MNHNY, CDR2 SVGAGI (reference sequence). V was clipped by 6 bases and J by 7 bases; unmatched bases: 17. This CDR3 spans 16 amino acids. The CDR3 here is CASSSPGGLRSGEQYF. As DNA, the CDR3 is TGTGCCAGCAGCTCACCGGGGGGGCTTCGGTCGGGAGAGCAGTACTTC.

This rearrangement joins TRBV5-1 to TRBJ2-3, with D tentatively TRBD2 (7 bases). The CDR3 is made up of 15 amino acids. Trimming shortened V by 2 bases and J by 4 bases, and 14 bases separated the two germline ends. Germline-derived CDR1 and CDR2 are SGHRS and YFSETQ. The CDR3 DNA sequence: TGCGCCAGCAGCTTCACCCGGGGGGCAGCAGATACGCAGTATTTT. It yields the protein CASSFTRGAADTQYF.

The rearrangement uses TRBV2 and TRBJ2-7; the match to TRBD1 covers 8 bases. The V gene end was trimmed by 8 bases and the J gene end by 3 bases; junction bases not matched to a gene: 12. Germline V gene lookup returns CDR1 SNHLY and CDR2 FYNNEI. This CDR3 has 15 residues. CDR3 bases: TGTGCCAGCCTACGGGACAGGACGGGGATCTACGAGCAGTACTTC. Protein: CASLRDRTGIYEQYF.

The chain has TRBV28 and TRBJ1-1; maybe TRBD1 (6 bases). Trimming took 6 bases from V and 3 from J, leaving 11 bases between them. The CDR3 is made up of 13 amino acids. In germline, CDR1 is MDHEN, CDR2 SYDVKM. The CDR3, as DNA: TGTGCCAGCAGGTGGACAGTGGACACTGAAGCTTTCTTT. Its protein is CASRWTVDTEAFF.

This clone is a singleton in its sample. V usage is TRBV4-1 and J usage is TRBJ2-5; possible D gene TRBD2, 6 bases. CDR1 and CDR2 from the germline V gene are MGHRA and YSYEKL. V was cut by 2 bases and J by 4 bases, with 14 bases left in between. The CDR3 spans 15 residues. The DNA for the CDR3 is TGCGCCAGCAGCCAATCATCGGGAGCCGGAGAGACCCAGTACTTC. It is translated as CASSQSSGAGETQYF.

As DNA, the CDR3 is TGTGCCAGCATGTTACCTAGCGGGAGATTCGACGAGCAGTACTTC. It codes for CASMLPSGRFDEQYF. This chain joins TRBV7-9 and TRBJ2-7; 10 bases fit TRBD2. The CDR3 spans 15 residues. Per the germline V gene, CDR1 is SEHNR and CDR2 is FQNEAQ (reference sequence). V was pared by 7 bases and J by 5 bases, with 11 bases of the junction left unmatched.